This T cell receptor beta chain comes out of a study of regulatory and conventional T cells in RAG deficiency. Study-level findings and limits: Control T-cell subsets had markedly higher Shannon entropy and lower Simpson indices than RAG-deficient patients. Patient subsets had shorter CDR3s; Omenn Treg-Tconv overlap exceeded 85%. Treg unique TCR beta sequences were about 100-fold fewer in Omenn syndrome and CID/AS patients than controls.

CDR1 and CDR2 (germline): MDHEN, SYDVKM. This CDR3 contains 15 residues. The germline V and J ends were trimmed by 6 bases and 1 base, with 15 bases remaining between them. Remarks on this clone: Its antigen is unidentified.

Produced via immunoSEQ multiplex PCR; TCRdb's table is partial and in-frame only. This sample has 6,000 to 7,000 clones, with around 80% found just once. This same sample was also taken into another study, of regulatory T cells. Per that study: The PCR used 52 TRBV and 13 TRBJ primers.

The rearrangement links TRBV28 to TRBJ1-2; D not resolved. This TCR came from a human donor in good health. Material for sequencing was CD8+ T cells sorted from blood. CDR3 residues: CASSPLEEVNYGYTF. The CDR3 DNA reads as TGTGCCAGCAGCCCCCTAGAAGAAGTTAACTATGGCTACACCTTC.